The present TCR beta chain was sequenced within a study of control samples from healthy donors and cancer patients. The CDR3 extends over 17 amino acids. The V and J ends lost 2 bases and 5 bases, in that order; junction bases with no gene match: 12. Germline V gives CDR1 KGHSH, CDR2 LQKENI. TCRdb's table, derived via immunoSEQ multiplex PCR, lists solely in-frame clones and lacks some. This sample has 120,000 or so clones, with approximately 91% found just once. The chain couples TRBV18 to TRBJ1-2; TRBD1 matches at 9 bases. The sequenced sample was blood. The sequence was collected from a young woman in good health. The CDR3 DNA sequence: TGTGCCAGCTCACCAAAAGGGAACAGGGGGCCAGGGTATGGCTACACCTTC. Protein product: CASSPKGNRGPGYGYTF.